Following are 27 T cell receptor beta chains from one sample sequenced in a study of T cell repertoires in cytomegalovirus infection. The antigens of these receptors remain unknown. In TCRdb, the reads were re-called with MiXCR into one record per CDR3 protein. The table has hundreds of thousands of distinct CDR3 sequences, 25% to 30% seen once. Sequences were derived from cultured PBMCs, sampled from culture after CMV antigen stimulation. Receptors were obtained from a human donor in good health (CMV status not recorded). Some clones in this sample may be carry-over from other donors' samples.

In this sample, this clonotype turned up a few times. The genes are TRBV12-3 or TRBV12-4 and TRBJ2-3; 7 positions agree with TRBD2. V lost 6 bases, J lost 9 bases, and 12 bases stayed unmatched. This CDR3 contains 14 residues. CDR3 sequence: CASRIAGGDGTQYF. In DNA form, the CDR3 reads TGTGCCAGCAGGATAGCGGGCGGGGACGGGACGCAGTATTTT.

The CDR3 DNA follows: TGTGCCAGCAGCCCTACCCGATCCACGAACACCGGGGAGCTGTTTTTT. Translating gives CASSPTRSTNTGELFF. The chain combines TRBV6-6 with TRBJ2-2, with D uncertain. This CDR3 is built from 16 residues. Deletions cut 6 bases from V and 0 bases from J, with 14 bases between. Germline lookup yields CDR1 MNHNY and CDR2 SVGAGI (reference sequence).

This clonotype turned up a few times. The chain recombines TRBV6-2 or TRBV6-3 with TRBJ1-4; D is uncertain. The CDR3 is 13 residues long. V was cut by 1 base and J by 8 bases, with 8 bases left in between. Germline assignment: CDR1 MNHEY and CDR2 SVGEGT. The CDR3 is CASSYYTDEKLFF. CDR3 nucleotides: TGTGCCAGCAGTTACTACACAGACGAAAAACTGTTTTTT.

The chain uses TRBV24-1 and TRBJ2-3; possible D gene TRBD2, 6 bases. With 9 bases removed from V and 1 base from J, the gap between germline ends came to 10 bases. Germline assignment: CDR1 KGHDR and CDR2 SFDVKD. CDR3 size: 13 residues. CDR3 in amino acids: CATGDSGTDTQYF. CDR3 nucleotide sequence: TGTGCCACCGGGGACTCAGGCACAGATACGCAGTATTTT.

This clonotype turned up a few times. The chain uses TRBV11-2 and TRBJ1-5; the D gene is possibly TRBD1 (6 bases). Trimming removed 3 bases from V and 7 bases from J, with 16 bases in between. Germline V gene data show CDR1 as SGHAT and CDR2 as FQNNGV. The CDR3 contains 15 residues. DNA for the CDR3: TGTGCCAGCAGCTTCGAATGGGGGGCAGGCCAGCCCCAGCATTTT. Residues: CASSFEWGAGQPQHF.

As to this clonotype: A much more abundant neighbour one base away suggests this may be a read error. The rearrangement links TRBV19 to TRBJ2-3, with 8 bases identical to TRBD2. With V trimmed by 6 bases and J by 0 bases, 5 bases remained unmatched. The germline CDR1 and CDR2 sequences are LNHDA and SQIVND (reference sequence). The CDR3 consists of 15 residues. The DNA for the CDR3 is TGTGCCAGTAGCGCAACTAGCGGTAGCACAGATACGCAGTATTTT. Residues: CASSATSGSTDTQYF.

The rearrangement links TRBV27 to TRBJ2-7, with 9 nucleotides matching TRBD1. Germline V lookup: CDR1 MNHEY, CDR2 SMNVEV (reference sequence). The CDR3 length is 16 residues. V trimming: 4 bases; J trimming: 5 bases; junction bases outside the gene matches: 12. The CDR3 region is CASSSLPGTGINEQYF. For the CDR3, the DNA is TGTGCCAGCAGTTCCTTACCCGGGACAGGGATCAACGAGCAGTACTTC.

V is TRBV6-5 and J is TRBJ2-7; 7 nucleotides line up with TRBD2. Germline V gene lookup returns CDR1 MNHEY and CDR2 SVGAGI. The V segment lost 1 base and the J segment 0 bases; nucleotides outside the gene matches: 6. The CDR3 totals 16 residues. DNA for the CDR3: TGTGCCAGCAGTTACTTCCTGGGGGGGAGCTCCTACGAGCAGTACTTC. It specifies CASSYFLGGSSYEQYF.

This clonotype has only a few counts. This rearrangement joins TRBV9 to TRBJ2-7; no firm D call. V lost 3 bases and J lost 6, with 19 bases in between. CDR1 is SGDLS and CDR2 is YYNGEE in the germline V gene. The CDR3 runs to 15 residues. CDR3 loop: CASSAEPNPWVEQYF. CDR3 DNA sequence: TGTGCCAGCAGCGCGGAGCCTAATCCCTGGGTCGAGCAGTACTTC.

This sequence joins TRBV7-2 and TRBJ1-6; D perhaps matches TRBD1 (5 bases). The germline V gene encodes CDR1 SGHTA and CDR2 FQGNSA. Trimming removed 6 bases at V and 1 base at J, with 16 bases between. The CDR3 contains 17 residues. CDR3 amino acids: CASSGSVGGSYNSPLHF. DNA of the CDR3: TGTGCCAGCAGTGGGAGTGTGGGGGGTTCCTATAATTCACCCCTCCACTTT.

J is TRBJ2-7 and V is TRBV7-2; weak D call: TRBD1 (6 bases). Trimming shortened V by 2 bases and J by 2 bases, and 19 bases separated the two germline ends. CDR3 size: 17 residues. Germline loops: CDR1 SGHTA, CDR2 FQGNSA. The CDR3, as DNA: TGTGCCAGCAGCTTATATGGGACGACAGGTTCTCCCTACGAGCAGTACTTC. Residues: CASSLYGTTGSPYEQYF.

The chain uses TRBV20-1 and TRBJ1-6; 10 bases fit TRBD1. V lost 0 bases to trimming and J lost 9 bases; unmatched junction nucleotides: 5. The CDR3 spans 15 residues. In germline, CDR1 is DFQATT, CDR2 SNEGSKA (reference sequence). CDR3 sequence reads: CSARDRGQGTSPLHF. CDR3 nucleotides: TGCAGTGCTAGAGATAGGGGACAGGGGACTTCACCCCTCCACTTT.

A few counts support this clonotype. The chain combines TRBV27 with TRBJ2-7; TRBD2 aligns across 11 bases. CDR1 and CDR2 from the germline V gene are MNHEY and SMNVEV (reference sequence). CDR3 length equals 15 residues. V lost 3 bases and J lost 2; bases outside the gene matches: 3. CDR3 loop: CASSLGLAVTYEQYF. CDR3 sequence (DNA): TGTGCCAGCAGTTTGGGACTAGCGGTGACCTACGAGCAGTACTTC.

The V call is TRBV27, the J call TRBJ1-1, with D unresolved. The CDR3 runs 14 residues. Trimming removed 6 bases at V and 4 bases at J, with 15 bases between. Per the germline V gene, CDR1 is MNHEY and CDR2 is SMNVEV (reference sequence). The DNA of the CDR3 is TGTGCCAGCAGGACGGGCGAGCGAGGCACTGAAGCTTTCTTT. Translating it yields CASRTGERGTEAFF.

This clonotype was seen a handful of times. The genes are TRBV7-6 and TRBJ1-1, with 7 bases matching TRBD1. There are 14 residues in the CDR3. The V segment lost 5 bases and the J segment 11 bases; nucleotides outside the gene matches: 14. CDR1 SGHVS and CDR2 FNYEAQ come from the germline V gene. The DNA for the CDR3 is TGTGCCAGCAGCCAAGGGGGAGGGGGCGATGGGGCTTTCTTT. Translated: CASSQGGGGDGAFF. Full variable domain (remainder filled in from reference TRBV7-6 and TRBJ1-1): GAGVSQSPRYKVTKRGQDVALRCDPISGHVSLYWYRQALGQGPEFLTYFNYEAQQDKSGLPNDRFSAERPEGSISTLTIQRTEQRDSAMYRCASSQGGGGDGAFFGQGTRLTVV.

The V call is TRBV12-3 or TRBV12-4, the J call TRBJ1-1; D unresolved. This CDR3 has 13 residues. Trimming left V 5 bases short and J 4 bases short, with 11 bases between. CDR3 region: CASSRRKGTEAFF. In DNA, the CDR3 is TGTGCCAGCAGTCGCCGGAAGGGCACTGAAGCTTTCTTT.

J is TRBJ1-6 and V is TRBV19, with 7 bases matching TRBD1. The germline gives CDR1 LNHDA, CDR2 SQIVND (reference sequence). The V gene end was trimmed by 10 bases and the J gene end by 10 bases; junction bases not matched to a gene: 10. CDR3 length equals 13 residues. CDR3 sequence (DNA): TGTGCCACAACCCGGGACAGAGGATCACCCCTCCACTTT. Protein product: CATTRDRGSPLHF.

This clonotype came up many times. The rearrangement joins TRBV28 to TRBJ1-1; possibly TRBD1 for D (6 bases). The CDR3 length is 16 residues. Germline CDR1 reads MDHEN; CDR2 reads SYDVKM. Between the trimmed V and J ends, which lost 4 bases and 1 base, there was a span of 16 bases. CDR3 DNA: TGTGCCAGCAGTTCCACAGGGTTCGGACAGAACACTGAAGCTTTCTTT. Translating it yields CASSSTGFGQNTEAFF.

The chain links TRBV27 to TRBJ2-4; 10 bases agree with TRBD1. This CDR3 has 17 residues. V dropped 6 bases and J dropped 6; count of bases not matched to a gene: 14. Germline assignment: CDR1 MNHEY and CDR2 SMNVEV (reference sequence). The CDR3 bases are TGTGCCAGCAGCCCCCGCGGGACAGGGGTGGTGGGAAACATTCAGTACTTC. Its protein is CASSPRGTGVVGNIQYF.

CDR3 sequence (DNA): TGTGCCAGCAGCTTAGGGGGCTGGTCTAACACTGAAGCTTTCTTT. Translated: CASSLGGWSNTEAFF. The chain joins TRBV7-6 to TRBJ1-1; D possibly corresponds to TRBD1 (5 bases). Trimming removed 1 base from V and 2 bases from J, with 11 bases in between. This CDR3 contains 15 residues. Germline V CDR1 and CDR2: SGHVS, FNYEAQ.

In its sample, this clonotype was seen a few times. The rearrangement links TRBV19 to TRBJ2-5; a possible D gene is TRBD2 (5 bases). Trimming removed 2 bases at V and 2 bases at J, with 6 bases between. Germline CDR1 reads LNHDA; CDR2 reads SQIVND (reference sequence). The CDR3 is 13 amino acids. The CDR3 loop is CASSITGQETQYF. The CDR3 nucleotides read TGTGCCAGTAGTATAACGGGGCAAGAGACCCAGTACTTC.

CDR3 DNA: TGTGCCAGCAGCCCCCGACTAGCGGAATTAGGAGAGACCCAGTACTTC. Amino acid sequence: CASSPRLAELGETQYF. The genes are TRBV7-9 and TRBJ2-5; 9 bases line up with TRBD2. J was trimmed by 4 bases and V by 5 bases; bases with no gene match: 11. Germline-derived CDR1 and CDR2 are SEHNR and FQNEAQ (reference sequence). The CDR3 loop spans 16 amino acids.

The chain uses TRBV7-3 and TRBJ1-2, with TRBD1 identical over 7 bases. After removal of 3 bases from V and 2 bases from J, the junction contained 9 bases not matched to a gene. Per germline, CDR1 SGHTA and CDR2 FQGTGA. This CDR3 is built from 16 residues. The CDR3 nucleotides read TGTGCCAGCAGCTTTTCCGGGACAGCTCTCAACTATGGCTACACCTTC. Protein sequence: CASSFSGTALNYGYTF.

This clonotype was counted many times. This chain joins TRBV7-2 and TRBJ1-5; D is possibly TRBD1 (5 bases). Trimming took 6 bases from V and 2 from J, leaving 11 bases between them. The CDR3 is 14 residues long. Germline V gene data show CDR1 as SGHTA and CDR2 as FQGNSA. This chain's CDR3 is CASSGGSGNQPQHF. The CDR3, as DNA: TGTGCCAGCAGTGGGGGGAGTGGCAATCAGCCCCAGCATTTT.

This clonotype was found a few times. The chain combines TRBV4-2 with TRBJ2-6; D possibly corresponds to TRBD2 (5 bases). Germline values: CDR1 LGHNA, CDR2 YNFKEQ. V lost 1 base, J lost 1 base, and 14 bases lay in between. CDR3 length: 18 residues. CDR3 bases: TGTGCCAGCAGCCAAGGGGAGCGGCGGACTTCTGGGGCCAACGTCCTGACTTTC. It specifies CASSQGERRTSGANVLTF.

In its sample, this clonotype was seen a few times. V and J are TRBV12-5 and TRBJ2-5, with unresolved D. This CDR3 contains 13 residues. Germline CDR1 reads LGHNT; CDR2 reads FRNRAP. V lost 6 bases to trimming and J lost 2 bases, with 10 bases between them. The CDR3 sequence is CASGRGPQETQYF. The CDR3 nucleotides read TGTGCTAGTGGCCGAGGCCCACAAGAGACCCAGTACTTC. The entire variable domain, with the rest obtained from reference TRBV12-5 and TRBJ2-5, is as follows: DARVTQTPRHKVTEMGQEVTMRCQPILGHNTVFWYRQTMMQGLELLAYFRNRAPLDDSGMPKDRFSAEMPDATLATLKIQPSEPRDSAVYFCASGRGPQETQYFGPGTRLLVL.

V gene TRBV20-1 combines with J gene TRBJ2-5, with 8 bases that match TRBD2. Trimming took 3 bases from V and 7 from J; bases not matched to a gene: 4. Germline V gives CDR1 DFQATT, CDR2 SNEGSKA (reference sequence). The CDR3 contains 12 residues. The CDR3 sequence: CSASGGAGTQYF. CDR3 nucleotide sequence: TGCAGTGCTAGCGGGGGGGCGGGGACCCAGTACTTC.